This note documents a single T cell receptor beta chain sequence. Its antigen target is currently unknown. Per-nucleotide qualities are absent, and no much larger clonotype sits a single base away. From the cysteine up to the phenylalanine, the CDR3 has a length of 16 residues. Solely the CDR3 DNA is kept, with 48 bases framed from the first base. V drops 6 bases and J drops 0 bases, leaving 19 bases in between. Based on the germline V gene, the CDR1 and CDR2 sequences are SGHRS and YFSETQ. Genomic DNA was isolated from the sorted cells so that the TCRbeta CDR3 region could be sequenced. The immunoSEQ Assay was used for sequencing of TCRbeta CDR3 regions. Entries here come from immuneACCESS through TCRdb and include only in-frame sequences with V and J called. Some clones fail to appear in such tables; in the studies checked, an unresolved V gene covers under half of the shortfall, and the cause of the remainder is unknown. Within this sample are under 95,000 clones, with roughly 88% of them counted one time only. The ten biggest clones cover approximately 7% of the sample.

The trial excluded patients who had a history of autoimmune disease or were on systemic immunosuppression. Peripheral blood for TCR sequencing was collected from all dose cohorts at baseline, on cycle 4 day 1, and on cycle 7 day 1. The samples were drawn from a first-in-human, open-label, multicenter phase I dose-escalation trial of ivuxolimab. Adults with locally advanced or metastatic melanoma, renal cell, hepatocellular, or head and neck squamous cell carcinoma were enrolled in the trial. Before TCR sequencing, CD4+ T cells and CD8+ T cells from peripheral blood were sorted into separate populations. The source of the sample is a study of OX40 agonist ivuxolimab in advanced cancers. Some background on the complete study: Ivuxolimab was an agonistic, fully human IgG2 monoclonal antibody directed against OX40 (CD134), a costimulatory receptor. Intravenous ivuxolimab was administered to patients every 2 weeks at six dose levels: 0.01, 0.1, 0.3, 1.5, 3 and 10 mg/kg. Of the 50 to 55 dose-escalation patients, hepatocellular carcinoma was present in some 19, melanoma in roughly 15, renal cell carcinoma in 9 and head and neck cancer in 9. In the dose-escalation cohort, around four fifths of patients were male, and the mean age was around 60 years, with a range of roughly 23 to 85. Prior anti-PD-1, anti-PD-L1 or anti-CTLA-4 therapy was permitted, and checkpoint inhibitors had been received by more than 35% of dose-escalation patients. Three dose-escalation patients achieved partial responses, one with hepatocellular carcinoma and two with cutaneous melanoma. Peripheral TCRbeta sequencing aimed to test whether ivuxolimab altered TCR sequence diversity and caused clonal T-cell expansion. The paper describes the monotherapy dose-escalation part (N ≈ 50 patients) of the phase I trial of ivuxolimab.

General findings and caveats noted by the study authors: After ivuxolimab, expanded clones were on average more numerous among CD8+ T cells than among CD4+ T cells. At doses from 0.1 to 3.0 mg/kg, clonal expansion was seen in both CD4+ and CD8+ blood T cells between baseline and week 6. Low levels of normalized T-cell clonal expansion were also seen in some patients who did not respond. In partial responders in the 0.1-3.0 mg/kg groups, normalized peripheral clonal expansion was found to be among the lowest, especially among CD8+ T cells. The antigen specificity of the clonally expanded peripheral T cells was not determined.

The TCR was taken from an adult with an advanced solid tumor such as melanoma, head and neck, liver or kidney cancer. The sequence joins TRBV5-1 to TRBJ2-7; a tentative D call is TRBD1 (7 bases match). The sample consisted of CD4+ or CD8+ T cells sorted from blood, taken in a trial of the OX40 agonist ivuxolimab. The DNA is as follows: TGCGCCAGCACCCCAGGGGGAGGCCCCTTCTCCTACGAGCAGTACTTC. It is translated as CASTPGGGPFSYEQYF.